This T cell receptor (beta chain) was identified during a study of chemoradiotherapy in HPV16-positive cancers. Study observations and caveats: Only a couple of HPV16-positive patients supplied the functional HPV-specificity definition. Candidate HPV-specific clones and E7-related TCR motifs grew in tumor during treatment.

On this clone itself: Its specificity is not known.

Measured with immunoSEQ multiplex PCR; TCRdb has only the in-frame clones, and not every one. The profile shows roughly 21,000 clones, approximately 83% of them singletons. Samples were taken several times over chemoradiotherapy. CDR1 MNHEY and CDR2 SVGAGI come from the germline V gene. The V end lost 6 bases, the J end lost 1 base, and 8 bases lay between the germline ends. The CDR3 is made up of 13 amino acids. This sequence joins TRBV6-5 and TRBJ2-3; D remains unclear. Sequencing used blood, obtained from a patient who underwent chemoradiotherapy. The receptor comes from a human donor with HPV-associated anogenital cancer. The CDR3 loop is CASSPRRTDTQYF. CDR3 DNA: TGTGCCAGCAGCCCCCGCCGCACAGATACGCAGTATTTT.